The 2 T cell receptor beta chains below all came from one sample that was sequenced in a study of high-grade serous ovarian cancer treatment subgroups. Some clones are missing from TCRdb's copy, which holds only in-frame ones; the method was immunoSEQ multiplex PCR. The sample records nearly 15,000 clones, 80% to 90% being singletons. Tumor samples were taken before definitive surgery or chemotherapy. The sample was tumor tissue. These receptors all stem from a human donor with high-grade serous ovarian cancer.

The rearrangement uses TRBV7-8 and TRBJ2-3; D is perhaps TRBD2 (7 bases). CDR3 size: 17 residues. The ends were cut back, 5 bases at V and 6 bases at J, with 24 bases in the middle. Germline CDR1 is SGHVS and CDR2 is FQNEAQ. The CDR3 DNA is TGTGCCAGCAGCCTAGGGGGGGGTGCGGGGGCTTGGGATACGCAGTATTTT. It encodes CASSLGGGAGAWDTQYF. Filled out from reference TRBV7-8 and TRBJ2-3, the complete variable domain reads GAGVSQSPRYKVAKRGQDVALRCDPISGHVSLFWYQQALGQGPEFLTYFQNEAQLDKSGLPSDRFFAERPEGSVSTLKIQRTQQEDSAVYLCASSLGGGAGAWDTQYFGPGTRLTVL.

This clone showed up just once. CDR3 nucleotide sequence: TGTGCCAGCAGCCTTAGCGGGGGGGAATACAATGAGCAGTTCTTC. Translation gives CASSLSGGEYNEQFF. V usage is TRBV6-5 and J usage is TRBJ2-1; the match to TRBD2 covers 11 bases. CDR1 and CDR2 (germline): MNHEY, SVGAGI. With 6 bases clipped from V and 4 bases from J, the junction kept 5 bases outside the gene matches. There are 15 residues in the CDR3.